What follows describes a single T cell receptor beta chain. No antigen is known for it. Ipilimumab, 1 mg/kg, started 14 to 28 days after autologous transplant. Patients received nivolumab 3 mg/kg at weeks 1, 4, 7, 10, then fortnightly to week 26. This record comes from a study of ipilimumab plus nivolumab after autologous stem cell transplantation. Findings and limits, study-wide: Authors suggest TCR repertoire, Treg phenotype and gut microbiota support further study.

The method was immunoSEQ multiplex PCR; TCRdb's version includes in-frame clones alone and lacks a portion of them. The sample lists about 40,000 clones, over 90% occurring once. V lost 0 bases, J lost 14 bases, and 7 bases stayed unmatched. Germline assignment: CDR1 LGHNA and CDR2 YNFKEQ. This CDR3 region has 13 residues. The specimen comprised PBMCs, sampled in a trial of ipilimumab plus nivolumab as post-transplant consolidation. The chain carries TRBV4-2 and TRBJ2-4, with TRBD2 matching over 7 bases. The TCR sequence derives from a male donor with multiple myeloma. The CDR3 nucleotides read TGTGCCAGCAGCCAAGAGCGGCTTGCGGGGGAGTACTTC. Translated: CASSQERLAGEYF.